The next 32 T cell receptor beta chains were all read from a single sample in a study of T cell responses to AZD1222 COVID-19 vaccine. The data were produced by immunoSEQ multiplex PCR, yet TCRdb's version contains in-frame clones alone and is incomplete. Of 200,000 or so clones listed, under 95% were seen once; the top ten hold 1%. The sequencing used peripheral blood, collected on day 0 of MenACWY control vaccination. The receptors were sampled from an adult in good health.

The chain couples TRBV9 to TRBJ1-5; D might be TRBD1 (5 bases). CDR1 is SGDLS and CDR2 is YYNGEE in the germline V gene. Trimming shortened V by 6 bases and J by 1 base, and 14 bases separated the two germline ends. This CDR3 is built from 15 residues. CDR3 loop: CASNAAGDSNQPQHF. CDR3 sequence (DNA): TGTGCCAGCAACGCAGCCGGGGACAGCAATCAGCCCCAGCATTTT.

The chain joins TRBV3-1 (or the pseudogene TRBV3-2) to TRBJ2-3, with 8 bases lining up with TRBD2. V lost 8 bases and J lost 1; bases outside the gene matches: 20. The CDR3 sequence is 19 residues long. CDR1 and CDR2 (germline): LGHDT, YNNKEL (reference sequence). In DNA, the CDR3 is TGTGCCAGCGGAGACAATACTAGCGGTGCCACCAAACGCACAGATACGCAGTATTTT. This gives the protein CASGDNTSGATKRTDTQYF.

This chain links TRBV18 with TRBJ1-1, with D possibly TRBD1 on 5 matching bases. This CDR3 is 18 amino acids long. V lost 1 base and J lost 0, with 18 bases in between. CDR1 is KGHSH, CDR2 LQKENI, per germline. CDR3 in DNA: TGTGCCAGCTCACCACGGGGAGGGGCGCCTGGGATGAACACTGAAGCTTTCTTT. Amino acid sequence: CASSPRGGAPGMNTEAFF.

The chain links TRBV18 to TRBJ2-1, with D possibly called TRBD1 or TRBD2 (6 bases each). The CDR3 runs 17 residues. Between the trimmed V and J ends, which lost 3 bases and 0 bases, there was a span of 15 bases. The germline V gene has CDR1 KGHSH and CDR2 LQKENI. DNA for the CDR3: TGTGCCAGCTCACCTCAACGGGGGCTTAGCTCCTACAATGAGCAGTTCTTC. Its translation: CASSPQRGLSSYNEQFF.

The V and J genes are TRBV5-1 and TRBJ2-1; weak D call: TRBD1 (5 bases). The CDR3 contains 15 residues. V was cut by 0 bases and J by 5 bases, with 12 bases left in between. Germline V CDR1 and CDR2: SGHRS, YFSETQ. The CDR3 region is CASSLEGVRDNEQFF. The CDR3 nucleotides are TGCGCCAGCAGCTTGGAAGGGGTTCGCGACAATGAGCAGTTCTTC.

The rearrangement joins TRBV7-6 to TRBJ2-2, with D uncertain. V lost 1 base and J 6 bases, leaving 9 bases between the germline ends. The CDR3 sequence is 14 residues long. From germline, CDR1 is SGHVS and CDR2 FNYEAQ. CDR3 DNA sequence: TGTGCCAGCAGCTTAGATCCGGTTGCCGGGGAGCTGTTTTTT. This encodes CASSLDPVAGELFF.

The J gene is TRBJ2-7, the V gene TRBV18, with 9 bases fitting TRBD1. Germline V gene lookup returns CDR1 KGHSH and CDR2 LQKENI. This CDR3 region has 14 residues. With V trimmed by 5 bases and J by 8 bases, 10 bases remained unmatched. As DNA, the CDR3 is TGTGCCAGCTCAACATACCGGGACAGGGACCAGCAGTACTTC. This gives the protein CASSTYRDRDQQYF.

The J gene is TRBJ1-3, the V gene TRBV18; no definite D call. CDR1 and CDR2 (germline): KGHSH, LQKENI. The CDR3 contains 14 residues. The V end was cut by 2 bases, the J end by 0 bases, with 5 bases between. CDR3 DNA: TGTGCCAGCTCACCAGCGAGCTCTGGAAACACCATATATTTT. This codes for CASSPASSGNTIYF.

The V and J genes are TRBV30 and TRBJ2-6; no reliable D call. V lost 6 bases and J 4 bases, leaving 10 bases between the germline ends. Germline values: CDR1 GTSNPN, CDR2 SVGIG (reference sequence). This CDR3 has 13 amino acids. CDR3 DNA: TGTGCCTGTCCCCCGGCCGGGGCCAACGTCCTGACTTTC. Amino acid sequence: CACPPAGANVLTF.

This chain joins TRBV6-5 and TRBJ1-6; D ambiguous. Per germline, CDR1 MNHEY and CDR2 SVGAGI. Trimming cost V 8 bases and J 6 bases, with 11 bases left between them. This CDR3 spans 13 amino acids. For the CDR3, the DNA is TGTGCCAGCTACCGGGAAAGTAATTCACCCCTCCACTTT. It is translated as CASYRESNSPLHF.

The rearrangement uses TRBV6-2 or TRBV6-3 and TRBJ2-5, with unresolved D. V dropped 0 bases and J dropped 5 bases, with 1 base sitting between them. The germline V gene has CDR1 MNHEY and CDR2 SVGEGT. The CDR3 covers 11 residues. The CDR3 coding sequence is TGTGCCAGCAGTTACTCGGAGACCCAGTACTTC. Protein sequence: CASSYSETQYF.

The chain combines TRBV6-5 with TRBJ1-3; TRBD1 matches at 7 bases. After removal of 5 bases from V and 4 bases from J, the junction contained 5 bases not matched to a gene. CDR3 size: 14 residues. CDR1 is MNHEY, CDR2 SVGAGI, per germline. The CDR3 sequence is CASSQTGTGNTIYF. Written as DNA, the CDR3 is TGTGCCAGCAGTCAGACAGGGACGGGAAACACCATATATTTT.

The chain uses TRBV3-1 (or the pseudogene TRBV3-2) and TRBJ1-1; unclear D gene. V was shortened by 6 bases and J by 0 bases, with 14 bases between the two germline ends. Germline CDR1 reads LGHDT; CDR2 reads YNNKEL (reference sequence). This CDR3 region has 15 residues. The CDR3 DNA reads TGTGCCAGCAGTCCAAGGTACAGCCTGAACACTGAAGCTTTCTTT. Translation gives CASSPRYSLNTEAFF.

The chain carries TRBV5-1 and TRBJ1-4, with D perhaps TRBD1 (5 bases). This CDR3 comprises 17 residues. Germline assignment: CDR1 SGHRS and CDR2 YFSETQ. V was clipped by 0 bases and J by 10 bases, with 22 bases between them. CDR3 region: CASSLAGDGSSGGKLFF. Written as DNA, the CDR3 is TGCGCCAGCAGCTTGGCCGGGGACGGATCCAGCGGAGGAAAACTGTTTTTT. Based on the CDR3 plus reference TRBV5-1 and TRBJ1-4, the full variable domain is KAGVTQTPRYLIKTRGQQVTLSCSPISGHRSVSWYQQTPGQGLQFLFEYFSETQRNKGNFPGRFSGRQFSNSRSEMNVSTLELGDSALYLCASSLAGDGSSGGKLFFGSGTQLSVL.

This clone showed up just once. The chain has TRBV9 and TRBJ2-7; the match to TRBD1 covers 7 bases. This CDR3 contains 15 residues. J was trimmed by 2 bases and V by 0 bases; bases with no gene match: 5. The V gene's germline CDR1 is SGDLS and CDR2 YYNGEE. The DNA for the CDR3 is TGTGCCAGCAGCGTAGACCCAGGGGGAGCCTACGAGCAGTACTTC. It yields the protein CASSVDPGGAYEQYF.

This sequence joins TRBV30 and TRBJ1-2; D is undetermined. Germline CDR1 reads GTSNPN; CDR2 reads SVGIG (reference sequence). The CDR3 is made up of 12 amino acids. V was cut by 0 bases and J by 0 bases, with 2 bases left in between. The CDR3 here is CAWSVSNYGYTF. The CDR3 DNA reads TGTGCCTGGAGTGTCTCTAACTATGGCTACACCTTC.

This rearrangement joins TRBV7-2 to TRBJ2-3; 8 bases are shared with TRBD2. The ends lost 8 bases at V and 3 bases at J; junction bases unmatched: 10. The CDR3 spans 15 residues. Germline lookup yields CDR1 SGHTA and CDR2 FQGNSA. CDR3 sequence (DNA): TGTGCCAGCCGACGGGGGGGCCTGTATACAGATACGCAGTATTTT. This codes for CASRRGGLYTDTQYF.

The chain uses TRBV7-3 and TRBJ2-7, with TRBD1 matching 9 bases. The germline V gene has CDR1 SGHTA and CDR2 FQGTGA. The junction had 11 bases not matched to a gene; V was cut back by 3 bases and J by 5 bases. This CDR3 has 16 residues. The CDR3 bases are TGTGCCAGCAGCTTGCGGTCACCGGGACAGGGTGACGAGCAGTACTTC. This gives the protein CASSLRSPGQGDEQYF.

The chain uses TRBV4-1 and TRBJ1-1; D not resolved. The V end lost 7 bases, the J end lost 2 bases, and 17 bases lay between the germline ends. The germline gives CDR1 MGHRA, CDR2 YSYEKL. The CDR3 loop spans 15 amino acids. The DNA of the CDR3 is TGCGCCAGCAACCACGGAGGGTCTAGAAACACTGAAGCTTTCTTT. The encoded protein is CASNHGGSRNTEAFF.

This clone showed up just a few times. The chain couples TRBV11-1 to TRBJ1-1; the match to TRBD1 covers 7 bases. The CDR3 runs 12 residues. V was pared by 5 bases and J by 8 bases, with 5 bases of the junction left unmatched. The germline CDR1 and CDR2 sequences are SGHAT and FQDESV (reference sequence). The CDR3 loop is CASSRQDREAFF. The CDR3, as DNA: TGTGCCAGCAGCCGCCAGGACAGGGAAGCTTTCTTT.

The chain links TRBV5-1 to TRBJ1-1, with D maybe TRBD1 (6 bases). V lost 1 base to trimming and J lost 2 bases, with 15 bases between them. In germline, CDR1 is SGHRS, CDR2 YFSETQ. This CDR3 is 16 amino acids long. The CDR3 protein is CASSLRGQGRNTEAFF. The CDR3 DNA reads TGCGCCAGCAGCTTGCGAGGTCAGGGGCGAAACACTGAAGCTTTCTTT.

The genes are TRBV7-9 and TRBJ1-5, with D hard to call. There are 14 residues in the CDR3. Trimming left V 1 base short and J 7 bases short, with 11 bases between. Germline V gives CDR1 SEHNR, CDR2 FQNEAQ (reference sequence). Here the CDR3 reads CASSLGGERQPQHF. The CDR3 bases are TGTGCCAGCAGCTTAGGTGGGGAACGGCAGCCCCAGCATTTT.

The chain recombines TRBV15 with TRBJ1-5; D gene uncertain. Looked up from germline, CDR1 is LNHNV and CDR2 is YYDKDF (reference sequence). This CDR3 has 15 amino acids. Trimming stripped 0 bases from V and 15 bases from J, with 21 bases between. The CDR3: CATSRDQQIATQLHF. CDR3 DNA sequence: TGTGCCACCAGCAGAGATCAACAAATAGCCACCCAACTGCATTTT.

CDR3 coding DNA: TGTGCCAGCAGTCCTACAGCTCCCTTGGGAGCTTTCTTT. As protein: CASSPTAPLGAFF. The chain carries TRBV28 and TRBJ1-1; D remains unclear. The germline V gene has CDR1 MDHEN and CDR2 SYDVKM. The CDR3 consists of 13 residues. V shed 5 bases and J shed 10 bases, with 17 bases lying between them.

The chain joins TRBV6-2 or TRBV6-3 to TRBJ2-5, with 7 nucleotides matching TRBD1. Germline V gives CDR1 MNHEY, CDR2 SVGEGT. This CDR3 spans 16 amino acids. After removal of 5 bases from V and 4 bases from J, the junction contained 13 bases not matched to a gene. The CDR3: CASSAPRQGSRETQYF. DNA of the CDR3: TGTGCCAGCAGTGCCCCAAGACAGGGTTCGAGAGAGACCCAGTACTTC.

This clone was observed a single time. The chain combines TRBV4-1 with TRBJ2-5; D may be TRBD1 or TRBD2 (5 bases each). The V end was cut by 3 bases, the J end by 1 base, with 15 bases between. CDR1 and CDR2 (germline): MGHRA, YSYEKL. This CDR3 is built from 16 residues. Written as DNA, the CDR3 is TGCGCCAGCAGCCAGGGGGATTTGGGTCGCCAAGAGACCCAGTACTTC. Translation: CASSQGDLGRQETQYF.

The chain links TRBV7-9 to TRBJ1-1; D unresolved. The CDR3 covers 15 residues. Germline V gene lookup returns CDR1 SEHNR and CDR2 FQNEAQ (reference sequence). Trimming pared 2 bases from V and 0 bases from J, leaving 10 bases between. CDR3 in DNA: TGTGCCAGCAGCTTATCGGGCAGCTTGAACACTGAAGCTTTCTTT. Protein product: CASSLSGSLNTEAFF. Full variable domain (outside the CDR3, taken from reference TRBV7-9 and TRBJ1-1): DTGVSQNPRHKITKRGQNVTFRCDPISEHNRLYWYRQTLGQGPEFLTYFQNEAQLEKSRLLSDRFSAERPKGSFSTLEIQRTEQGDSAMYLCASSLSGSLNTEAFFGQGTRLTVV.

This clone occurred once. V usage is TRBV24-1 and J usage is TRBJ1-4; 7 nucleotides align to TRBD1. This CDR3 has 17 residues. The junction had 10 bases not matched to a gene; V was cut back by 4 bases and J by 3 bases. Germline loops: CDR1 KGHDR, CDR2 SFDVKD. The CDR3 here is CATSDPIPGQPNEKLFF. The CDR3 DNA reads TGTGCCACCAGTGACCCGATCCCGGGACAGCCTAATGAAAAACTGTTTTTT.

This rearrangement joins TRBV7-9 to TRBJ1-5; D may be TRBD1 (5 bases). Germline V gene sequence: CDR1 SEHNR, CDR2 FQNEAQ (reference sequence). This CDR3 contains 16 residues. V was trimmed by 2 bases and J by 3 bases, leaving 14 bases between them. The CDR3 loop reads CASSLYREGLNQPQHF. As DNA, the CDR3 is TGTGCCAGCAGCTTATATCGTGAGGGGCTCAATCAGCCCCAGCATTTT.

The chain has TRBV2 and TRBJ1-1; D is undetermined. The V and J ends lost 7 bases and 0 bases respectively, with 12 bases between them. The germline CDR1 and CDR2 sequences are SNHLY and FYNNEI. This CDR3 region has 14 residues. The CDR3 sequence: CASKREFLNTEAFF. For the CDR3, the DNA is TGTGCCAGCAAAAGGGAGTTTTTGAACACTGAAGCTTTCTTT.

This clone was picked up one time. The chain has TRBV19 and TRBJ1-5; no clear D. Deletions cut 6 bases from V and 7 bases from J, with 10 bases between. This CDR3 contains 12 residues. Per germline, CDR1 LNHDA and CDR2 SQIVND (reference sequence). CDR3 protein: CASRFVGQPQHF. DNA of the CDR3: TGTGCCAGTAGATTTGTAGGGCAGCCCCAGCATTTT.

This rearrangement joins TRBV6-4 to TRBJ1-2; D is uncertain. The germline V gene encodes CDR1 MRHNA and CDR2 SNTAGT. Trimming left V 6 bases short and J 2 bases short, with 10 bases between. This CDR3 is 13 amino acids long. CDR3 residues: CASSRGPNYGYTF. The DNA for the CDR3 is TGTGCCAGCAGCCGAGGGCCCAACTATGGCTACACCTTC.